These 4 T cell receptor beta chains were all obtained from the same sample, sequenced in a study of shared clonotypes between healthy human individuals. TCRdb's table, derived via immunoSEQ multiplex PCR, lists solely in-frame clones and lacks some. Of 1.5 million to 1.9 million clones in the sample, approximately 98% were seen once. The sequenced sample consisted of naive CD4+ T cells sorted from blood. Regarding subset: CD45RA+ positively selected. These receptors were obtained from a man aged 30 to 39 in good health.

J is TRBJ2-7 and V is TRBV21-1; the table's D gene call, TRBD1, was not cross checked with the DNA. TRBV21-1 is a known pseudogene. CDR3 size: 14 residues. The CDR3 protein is CASPRQGNGYEQYF. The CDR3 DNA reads TGTGCCAGCCCCAGACAGGGGAACGGCTACGAGCAGTACTTC.

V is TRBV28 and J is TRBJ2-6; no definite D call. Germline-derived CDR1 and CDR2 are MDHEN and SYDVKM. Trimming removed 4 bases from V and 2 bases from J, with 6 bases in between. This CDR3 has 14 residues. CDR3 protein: CASSSPPGANVLTF. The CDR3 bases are TGTGCCAGCAGTTCACCCCCTGGGGCCAACGTCCTGACTTTC.

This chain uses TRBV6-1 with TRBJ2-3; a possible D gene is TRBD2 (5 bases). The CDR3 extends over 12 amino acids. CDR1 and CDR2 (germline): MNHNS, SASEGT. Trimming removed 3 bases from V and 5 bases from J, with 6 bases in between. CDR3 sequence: CASSERVDTQYF. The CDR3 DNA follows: TGTGCCAGCAGTGAGCGGGTAGATACGCAGTATTTT.

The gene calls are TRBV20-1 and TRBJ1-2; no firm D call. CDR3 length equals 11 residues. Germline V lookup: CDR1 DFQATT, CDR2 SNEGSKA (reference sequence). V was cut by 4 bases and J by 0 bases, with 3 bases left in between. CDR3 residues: CSAMANYGYTF. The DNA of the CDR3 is TGCAGTGCTATGGCTAACTATGGCTACACCTTC.